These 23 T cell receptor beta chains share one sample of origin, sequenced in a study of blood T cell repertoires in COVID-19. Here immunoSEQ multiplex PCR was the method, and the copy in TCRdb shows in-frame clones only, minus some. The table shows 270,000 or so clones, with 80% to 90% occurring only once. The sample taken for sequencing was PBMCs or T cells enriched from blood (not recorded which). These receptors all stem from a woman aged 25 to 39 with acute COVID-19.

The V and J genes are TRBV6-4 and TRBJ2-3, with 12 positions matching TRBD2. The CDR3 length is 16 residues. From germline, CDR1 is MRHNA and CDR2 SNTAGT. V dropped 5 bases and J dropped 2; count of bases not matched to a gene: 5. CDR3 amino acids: CASSPGLAGNTDTQYF. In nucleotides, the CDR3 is TGTGCCAGCAGTCCAGGACTAGCGGGGAACACAGATACGCAGTATTTT.

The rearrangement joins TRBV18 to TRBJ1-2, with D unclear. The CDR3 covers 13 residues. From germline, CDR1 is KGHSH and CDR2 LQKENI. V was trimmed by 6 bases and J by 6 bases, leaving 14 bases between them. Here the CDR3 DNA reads TGTGCCAGCTCCCCCGGGGTGGAGGATGGCTACACCTTC. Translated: CASSPGVEDGYTF.

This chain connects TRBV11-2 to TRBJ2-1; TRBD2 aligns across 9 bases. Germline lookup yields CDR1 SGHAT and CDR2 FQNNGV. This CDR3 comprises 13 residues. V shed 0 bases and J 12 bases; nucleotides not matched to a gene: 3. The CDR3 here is CASSLDLAGLQFF. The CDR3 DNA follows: TGTGCCAGCAGCTTAGATCTAGCGGGGCTGCAGTTCTTC.

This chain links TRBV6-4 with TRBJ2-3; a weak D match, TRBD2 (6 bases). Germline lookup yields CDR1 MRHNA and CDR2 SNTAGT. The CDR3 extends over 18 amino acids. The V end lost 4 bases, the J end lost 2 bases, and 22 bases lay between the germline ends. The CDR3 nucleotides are TGTGCCAGCAGTGTTCCCCTGGCGGGGAAGGGCGCCACAGATACGCAGTATTTT. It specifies CASSVPLAGKGATDTQYF.

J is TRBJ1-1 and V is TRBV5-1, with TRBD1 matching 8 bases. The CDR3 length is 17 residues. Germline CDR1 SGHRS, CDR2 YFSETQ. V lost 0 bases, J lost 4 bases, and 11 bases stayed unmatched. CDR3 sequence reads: CASSLESIRQGITEAFF. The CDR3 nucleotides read TGCGCCAGCAGCTTGGAGTCTATTCGACAGGGGATCACTGAAGCTTTCTTT.

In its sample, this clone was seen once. The CDR3 region has the DNA TGTGCCAGTAGTATAGTTTCAGGGTCTACGGGCTACACCTTC. Encoded protein: CASSIVSGSTGYTF. This chain joins TRBV19 and TRBJ1-2; perhaps TRBD1 as D (5 bases). From germline, CDR1 is LNHDA and CDR2 SQIVND (reference sequence). Trimming took 1 base from V and 8 from J, leaving 14 bases between them. The CDR3 has 14 amino acids.

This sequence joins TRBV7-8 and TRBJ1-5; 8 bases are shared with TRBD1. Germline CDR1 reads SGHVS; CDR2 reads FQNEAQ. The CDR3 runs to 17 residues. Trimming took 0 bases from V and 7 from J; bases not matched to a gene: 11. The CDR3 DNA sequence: TGTGCCAGCAGCTTAGCTACCGGGACAGGTTTAGGGCAGCCCCAGCATTTT. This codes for CASSLATGTGLGQPQHF.

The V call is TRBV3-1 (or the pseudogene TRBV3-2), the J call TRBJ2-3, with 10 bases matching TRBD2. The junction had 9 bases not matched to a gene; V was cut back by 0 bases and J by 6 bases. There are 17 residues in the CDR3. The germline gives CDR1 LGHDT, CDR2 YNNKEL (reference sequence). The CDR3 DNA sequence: TGTGCCAGCAGCCAAGAACTAGCGGGACTACTCGGGGATACGCAGTATTTT. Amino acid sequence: CASSQELAGLLGDTQYF.

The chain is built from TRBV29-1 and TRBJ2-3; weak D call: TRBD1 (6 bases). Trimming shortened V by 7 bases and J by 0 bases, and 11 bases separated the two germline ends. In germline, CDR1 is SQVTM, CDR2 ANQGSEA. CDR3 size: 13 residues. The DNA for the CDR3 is TGCAGCGGAAACAGGGATAGCACAGATACGCAGTATTTT. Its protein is CSGNRDSTDTQYF.

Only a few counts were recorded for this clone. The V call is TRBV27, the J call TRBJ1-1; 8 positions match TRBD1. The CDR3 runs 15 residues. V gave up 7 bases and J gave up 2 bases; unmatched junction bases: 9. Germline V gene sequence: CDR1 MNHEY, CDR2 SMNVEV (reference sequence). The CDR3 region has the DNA TGTGCCAGCACCAGATTCAGGGGGCCCAACACTGAAGCTTTCTTT. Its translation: CASTRFRGPNTEAFF.

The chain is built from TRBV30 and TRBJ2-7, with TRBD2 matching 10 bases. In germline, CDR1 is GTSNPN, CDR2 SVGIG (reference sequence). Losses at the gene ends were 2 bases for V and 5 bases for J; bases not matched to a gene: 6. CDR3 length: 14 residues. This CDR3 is CAWSLASGSHEQYF. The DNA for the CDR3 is TGTGCCTGGAGTCTGGCTAGCGGGAGCCACGAGCAGTACTTC. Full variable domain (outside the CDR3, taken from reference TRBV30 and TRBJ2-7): SQTIHQWPATLVQPVGSPLSLECTVEGTSNPNLYWYRQAAGRGLQLLFYSVGIGQISSEVPQNLSASRPQDRQFILSSKKLLLSDSGFYLCAWSLASGSHEQYFGPGTRLTVT.

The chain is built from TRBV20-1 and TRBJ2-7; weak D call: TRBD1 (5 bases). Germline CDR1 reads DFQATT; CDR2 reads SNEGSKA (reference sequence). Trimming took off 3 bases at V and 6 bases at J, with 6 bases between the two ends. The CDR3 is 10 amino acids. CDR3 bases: TGCAGTGCTAGTACAGGCGAGCAGTACTTC. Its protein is CSASTGEQYF.

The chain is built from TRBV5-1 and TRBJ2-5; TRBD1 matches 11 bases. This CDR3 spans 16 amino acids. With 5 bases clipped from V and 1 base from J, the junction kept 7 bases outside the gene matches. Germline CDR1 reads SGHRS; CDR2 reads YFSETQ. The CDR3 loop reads CASRTAGQGAQETQYF. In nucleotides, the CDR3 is TGCGCCAGCAGAACTGCAGGACAGGGGGCCCAAGAGACCCAGTACTTC.

The DNA for the CDR3 is TGTGCCAGCAGTGAAGCCGGGACAGGGGGCGATGGCTACACCTTC. Its protein is CASSEAGTGGDGYTF. The V gene is TRBV2, the J gene TRBJ1-2, with 12 bases aligning to TRBD1. The CDR3 totals 15 residues. Germline V gene data show CDR1 as SNHLY and CDR2 as FYNNEI. V was clipped by 0 bases and J by 6 bases; unmatched bases: 2. The complete variable domain, with remaining parts taken from reference TRBV2 and TRBJ1-2, reads EPEVTQTPSHQVTQMGQEVILRCVPISNHLYFYWYRQILGQKVEFLVSFYNNEISEKSEIFDDQFSVERPDGSNFTLKIRSTKLEDSAMYFCASSEAGTGGDGYTFGSGTRLTVV.

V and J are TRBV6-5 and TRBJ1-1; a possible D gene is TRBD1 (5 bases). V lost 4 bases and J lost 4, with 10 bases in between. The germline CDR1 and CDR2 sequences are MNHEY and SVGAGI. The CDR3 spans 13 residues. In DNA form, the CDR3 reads TGTGCCAGCAGTTCCCCGGGGGGCACTGAAGCTTTCTTT. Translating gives CASSSPGGTEAFF.

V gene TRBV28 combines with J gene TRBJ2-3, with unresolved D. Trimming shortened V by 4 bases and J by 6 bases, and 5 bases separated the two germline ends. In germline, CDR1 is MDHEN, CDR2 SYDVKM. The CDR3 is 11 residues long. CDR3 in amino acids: CASSYLDTQYF. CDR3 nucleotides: TGTGCCAGCAGTTATCTGGATACGCAGTATTTT.

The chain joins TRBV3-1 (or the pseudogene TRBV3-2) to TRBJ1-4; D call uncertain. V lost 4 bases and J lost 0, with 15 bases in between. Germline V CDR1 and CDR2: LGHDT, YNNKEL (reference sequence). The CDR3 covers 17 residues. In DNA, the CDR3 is TGTGCCAGCAGCCCCGACCTCGGGGTAACAACTAATGAAAAACTGTTTTTT. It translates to CASSPDLGVTTNEKLFF.

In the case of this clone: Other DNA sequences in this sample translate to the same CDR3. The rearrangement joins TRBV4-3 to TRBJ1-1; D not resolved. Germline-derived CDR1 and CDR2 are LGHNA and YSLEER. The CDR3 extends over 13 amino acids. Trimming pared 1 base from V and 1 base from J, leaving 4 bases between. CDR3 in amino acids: CASSQGGNTEAFF. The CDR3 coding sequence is TGCGCCAGCAGCCAAGGAGGGAACACTGAAGCTTTCTTT.

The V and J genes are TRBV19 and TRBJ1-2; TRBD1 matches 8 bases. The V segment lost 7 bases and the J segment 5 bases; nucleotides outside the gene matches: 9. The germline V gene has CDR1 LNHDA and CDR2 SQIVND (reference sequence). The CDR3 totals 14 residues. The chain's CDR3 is CASTTSTGGYGYTF. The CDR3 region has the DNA TGTGCCAGTACCACATCAACAGGGGGTTATGGCTACACCTTC.

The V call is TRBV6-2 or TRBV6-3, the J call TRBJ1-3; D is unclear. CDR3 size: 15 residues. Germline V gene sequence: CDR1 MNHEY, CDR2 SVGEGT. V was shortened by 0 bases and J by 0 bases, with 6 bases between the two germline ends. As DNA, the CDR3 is TGTGCCAGCAGTTACTCGCAGAACTCTGGAAACACCATATATTTT. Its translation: CASSYSQNSGNTIYF.

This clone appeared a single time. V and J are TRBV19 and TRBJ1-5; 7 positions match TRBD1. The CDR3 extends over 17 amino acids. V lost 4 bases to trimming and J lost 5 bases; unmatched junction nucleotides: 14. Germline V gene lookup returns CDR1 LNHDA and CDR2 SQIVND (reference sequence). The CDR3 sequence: CASSKVTGLATDQPQHF. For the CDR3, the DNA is TGTGCCAGTAGTAAGGTGACAGGGTTAGCCACGGATCAGCCCCAGCATTTT.

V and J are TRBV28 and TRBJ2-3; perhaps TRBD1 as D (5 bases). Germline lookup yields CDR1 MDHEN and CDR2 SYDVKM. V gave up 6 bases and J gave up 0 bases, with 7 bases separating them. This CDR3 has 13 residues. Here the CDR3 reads CASRDTSTDTQYF. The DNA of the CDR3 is TGTGCCAGCAGGGACACTAGCACAGATACGCAGTATTTT.

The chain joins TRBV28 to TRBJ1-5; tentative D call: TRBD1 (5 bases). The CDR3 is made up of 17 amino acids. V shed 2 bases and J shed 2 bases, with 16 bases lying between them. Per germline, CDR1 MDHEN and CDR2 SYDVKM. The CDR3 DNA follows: TGTGCCAGCAGTTTAGACAGATCCCCTAACGGCAATCAGCCCCAGCATTTT. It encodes CASSLDRSPNGNQPQHF.